The 10 T cell receptor beta chains given below trace back to one sample, sequenced in a study of blood T cell repertoires in COVID-19 (dated by TCRdb to about 2020). The library was built by means of the immunoSEQ multiplex PCR assay. The immuneACCESS repertoire file appears here via TCRdb, limited to in-frame rearrangements. These files lack a portion of the clones; in checked studies, under half of the deficit traces to unresolved V genes, and the cause of the others is not known. This sample gives 300,000 to 350,000 clones in total; over 85% of them show up just once. The ten top clones hold about 3.9% of the sample. The sequenced material came from peripheral blood. All receptors derive from a woman aged 55-70 years with COVID-19, enrolled during active disease.

This clone was observed once. The rearrangement links TRBV2 to TRBJ2-1; 11 bases agree with TRBD2. CDR3 length: 16 amino acids. Germline values: CDR1 SNHLY, CDR2 FYNNEI. V was pared by 7 bases and J by 2 bases, with 7 bases of the junction left unmatched. For the CDR3, the DNA is TGTGCCAGCAATTCAATGGGACTAGCGGCCTACAATGAGCAGTTCTTC. This codes for CASNSMGLAAYNEQFF.

This clone occurred a few times. This CDR3 is CASSQDASGGRTYNEQFF. The CDR3, as DNA: TGTGCCAGCAGCCAAGACGCTAGCGGGGGCCGTACCTACAATGAGCAGTTCTTC. The V gene is TRBV3-1 (or the pseudogene TRBV3-2), the J gene TRBJ2-1, with TRBD2 matching over 10 bases. The CDR3 has 18 amino acids. V shed 0 bases, J shed 2 bases, and the junction held 7 bases outside the gene matches. Looked up from germline, CDR1 is LGHDT and CDR2 is YNNKEL (reference sequence).

The rearrangement links TRBV19 to TRBJ2-1, with 8 bases identical to TRBD2. This CDR3 has 16 residues. The V gene's germline CDR1 is LNHDA and CDR2 SQIVND (reference sequence). The V gene end was trimmed by 1 base and the J gene end by 2 bases; junction bases not matched to a gene: 4. CDR3 DNA sequence: TGTGCCAGTAGTATAGTCGGGACTAGTGCCTACAATGAGCAGTTCTTC. Translating it yields CASSIVGTSAYNEQFF.

The chain recombines TRBV7-3 with TRBJ1-6; D unclear. Trimming removed 2 bases at V and 5 bases at J, with 7 bases between. The germline CDR1 and CDR2 sequences are SGHTA and FQGTGA. The length of the CDR3 is 14 residues. Here the CDR3 reads CASSLGGNNSPLHF. The CDR3 DNA sequence: TGTGCCAGCAGCTTAGGAGGGAATAATTCACCCCTCCACTTT.

The chain combines TRBV5-1 with TRBJ1-2, with a tentative D call TRBD1 (5 bases). This CDR3 comprises 15 residues. Germline V gene sequence: CDR1 SGHRS, CDR2 YFSETQ. V lost 0 bases and J lost 4, with 13 bases in between. In DNA form, the CDR3 reads TGCGCCAGCAGCTTGGCGGGTGGGGCAGCCTATGGCTACACCTTC. Translating gives CASSLAGGAAYGYTF.

The rearrangement uses TRBV6-6 and TRBJ1-2; 9 bases align to TRBD1. With 4 bases clipped from V and 6 bases from J, the junction kept 3 bases outside the gene matches. The CDR3 runs 13 residues. Germline V lookup: CDR1 MNHNY, CDR2 SVGAGI (reference sequence). The CDR3 DNA is TGTGCCAGCAGTTTCCGGGACAGGGATGGCTACACCTTC. Translation: CASSFRDRDGYTF.

The CDR3 DNA reads TGCAGCGTTGGGCTAGCGAGGGCAGATACGCAGTATTTT. Amino acids: CSVGLARADTQYF. The rearrangement uses TRBV29-1 and TRBJ2-3; perhaps TRBD2 as D (6 bases). Germline values: CDR1 SQVTM, CDR2 ANQGSEA. This CDR3 comprises 13 residues. V dropped 4 bases and J dropped 4 bases, with 12 bases sitting between them.

The chain joins TRBV12-3 or TRBV12-4 to TRBJ2-2; possibly TRBD2 for D (5 bases). The CDR3 has 13 amino acids. V was pared by 7 bases and J by 7 bases, with 13 bases between. CDR3 DNA sequence: TGTGCCAGCACCCAGGAGGCCATCGGGGAGCTGTTTTTT. Amino acid sequence: CASTQEAIGELFF.

The rearrangement links TRBV24-1 to TRBJ2-1; 9 bases are a match to TRBD2. With 6 bases clipped from V and 5 bases from J, the junction kept 1 base outside the gene matches. Germline V CDR1 and CDR2: KGHDR, SFDVKD. The CDR3 runs 13 residues. CDR3 amino acids: CATSIAGDNEQFF. CDR3 in DNA: TGTGCCACCAGTATAGCGGGGGACAATGAGCAGTTCTTC.

This clone was seen only once. This sequence joins TRBV7-8 and TRBJ1-1, with 8 bases aligning to TRBD1. The germline V gene encodes CDR1 SGHVS and CDR2 FQNEAQ. There are 15 residues in the CDR3. V lost 0 bases and J lost 0; bases outside the gene matches: 0. The CDR3 reads CASSLAGQVNTEAFF. The CDR3 DNA reads TGTGCCAGCAGCTTAGCGGGACAGGTGAACACTGAAGCTTTCTTT.